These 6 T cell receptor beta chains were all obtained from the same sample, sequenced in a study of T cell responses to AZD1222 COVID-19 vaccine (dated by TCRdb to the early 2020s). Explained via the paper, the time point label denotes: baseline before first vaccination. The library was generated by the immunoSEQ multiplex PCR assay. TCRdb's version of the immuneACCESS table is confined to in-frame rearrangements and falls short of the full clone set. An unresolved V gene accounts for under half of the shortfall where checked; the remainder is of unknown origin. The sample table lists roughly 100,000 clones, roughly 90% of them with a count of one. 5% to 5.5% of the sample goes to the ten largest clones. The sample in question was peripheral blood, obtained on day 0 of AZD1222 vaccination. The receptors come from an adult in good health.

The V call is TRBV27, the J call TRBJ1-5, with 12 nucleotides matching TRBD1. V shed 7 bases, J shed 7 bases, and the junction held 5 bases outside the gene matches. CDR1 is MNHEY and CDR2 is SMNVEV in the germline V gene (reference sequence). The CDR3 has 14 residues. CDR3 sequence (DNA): TGTGCCAGCATGGGACAGGGGGCGAGACAGCCCCAGCATTTT. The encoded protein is CASMGQGARQPQHF.

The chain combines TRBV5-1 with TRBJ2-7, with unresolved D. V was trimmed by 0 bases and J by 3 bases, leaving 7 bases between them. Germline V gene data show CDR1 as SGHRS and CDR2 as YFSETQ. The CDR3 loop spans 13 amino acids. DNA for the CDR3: TGCGCCAGCAGCTTGGAGACAATCTACGAGCAGTACTTC. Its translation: CASSLETIYEQYF. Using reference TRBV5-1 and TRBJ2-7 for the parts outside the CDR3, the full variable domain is KAGVTQTPRYLIKTRGQQVTLSCSPISGHRSVSWYQQTPGQGLQFLFEYFSETQRNKGNFPGRFSGRQFSNSRSEMNVSTLELGDSALYLCASSLETIYEQYFGPGTRLTVT.

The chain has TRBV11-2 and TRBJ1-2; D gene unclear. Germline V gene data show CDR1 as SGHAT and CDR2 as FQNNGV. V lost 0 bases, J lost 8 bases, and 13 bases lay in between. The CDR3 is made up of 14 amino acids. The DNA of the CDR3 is TGTGCCAGCAGCTTAGATCAAGCCTCTAGGGGCTACACCTTC. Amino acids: CASSLDQASRGYTF.

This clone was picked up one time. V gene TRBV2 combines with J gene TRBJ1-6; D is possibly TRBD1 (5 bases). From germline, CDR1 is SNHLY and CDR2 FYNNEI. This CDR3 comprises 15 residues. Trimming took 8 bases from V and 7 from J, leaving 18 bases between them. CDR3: CASPNEDSVNSPLHF. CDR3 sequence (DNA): TGTGCCAGCCCTAACGAAGACAGCGTCAATTCACCCCTCCACTTT.

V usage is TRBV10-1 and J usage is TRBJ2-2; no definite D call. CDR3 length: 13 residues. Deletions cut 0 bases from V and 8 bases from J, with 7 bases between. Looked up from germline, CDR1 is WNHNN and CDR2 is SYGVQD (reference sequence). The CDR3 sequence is CASSESLVGELFF. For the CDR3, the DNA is TGCGCCAGCAGTGAGTCTTTGGTAGGGGAGCTGTTTTTT.

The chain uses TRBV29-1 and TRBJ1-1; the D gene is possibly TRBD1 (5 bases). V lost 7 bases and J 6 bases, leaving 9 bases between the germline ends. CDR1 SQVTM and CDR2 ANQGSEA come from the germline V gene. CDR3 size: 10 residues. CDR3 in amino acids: CSGGTAEAFF. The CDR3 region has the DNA TGCAGCGGCGGGACCGCTGAAGCTTTCTTT.